Listed below are T cell receptor beta chains from one sample, sequenced in a study of identical twins. TCRdb re-analysed the 5' RACE reads in MiXCR, keeping a single row per CDR3 protein. The data show 500,000 to 600,000 distinct CDR3 sequences, less than 25% seen once. These same records also appear under a second study, on T cells expressing NK-cell markers.

Sequenced material: CD4+ T cells sorted from blood. These TCRs come from a woman aged 18-29 years in good health. CDR3s include the opening cysteine and the closing phenylalanine or tryptophan. Each record gives: J gene, D gene, clone size, V gene, CDR3 protein, CDR3 DNA. A D gene is named only where the DNA matches it firmly. Size is stated for part of the rows, as once, few or many counts, or as a class when the clone is expanded.

TRBJ1-1	-	-	TRBV7-9	CASSLRTAGTEAFF	TGTGCCAGCAGCCTGCGGACAGCTGGCACTGAAGCTTTCTTT
TRBJ2-6	-	many	TRBV5-1	CASSSNQVSGANVLTF	TGCGCCAGCAGCTCCAATCAGGTATCCGGGGCCAACGTCCTGACTTTC
TRBJ2-4	TRBD1	-	TRBV5-1	CASSRGGTGTEEGYF	TGCGCCAGCAGCCGGGGAGGGACAGGGACGGAGGAGGGGTACTTC
TRBJ1-2	-	few	TRBV10-3	CAISAGIHGYTF	TGTGCCATCAGTGCAGGGATTCATGGCTACACCTTC
TRBJ2-2	-	-	TRBV12-3/TRBV12-4	CASKEGGGVTGELFF	TGTGCCAGCAAGGAAGGAGGGGGAGTCACCGGGGAGCTGTTTTTT
TRBJ2-7	-	few	TRBV10-3	CAISETQGYEQYF	TGTGCCATCAGTGAGACCCAGGGATACGAGCAGTACTTC
TRBJ1-2	-	many	TRBV20-1	CSAEGANYGYTF	TGCAGTGCAGAGGGAGCAAACTATGGCTACACCTTC
TRBJ2-3	TRBD2	-	TRBV24-1	CATSEAGREGAQYF	TGTGCCACCAGTGAAGCGGGGAGGGAAGGTGCGCAGTATTTT
TRBJ2-7	-	few	TRBV12-3/TRBV12-4	CASTEDPSSYEQYF	TGTGCCAGCACCGAAGACCCGAGCTCCTACGAGCAGTACTTC
TRBJ1-2	-	few	TRBV20-1	CSARSMNYGYTF	TGCAGTGCTAGGTCCATGAACTATGGCTACACCTTC
TRBJ1-1	-	once	TRBV15	CATSPQGFTEAFF	TGTGCCACCAGCCCCCAGGGTTTCACTGAAGCTTTCTTT
TRBJ1-2	-	-	TRBV6-5	CASSFSGTPLYGYTF	TGTGCCAGCAGTTTCTCCGGGACTCCACTCTATGGCTACACCTTC
TRBJ1-1	-	-	TRBV25-1	CASSGPRNRLKAFF	TGTGCCAGCAGTGGCCCGAGGAACAGACTTAAAGCTTTCTTT
TRBJ2-3	-	-	TRBV5-1	CASSLDADTQYF	TGCGCCAGCAGCCTAGACGCAGATACGCAGTATTTT
TRBJ1-2	TRBD1	-	TRBV15	CATSPGTGGRIGYGYTF	TGTGCCACCAGCCCCGGGACAGGGGGCAGAATCGGCTATGGCTACACCTTC